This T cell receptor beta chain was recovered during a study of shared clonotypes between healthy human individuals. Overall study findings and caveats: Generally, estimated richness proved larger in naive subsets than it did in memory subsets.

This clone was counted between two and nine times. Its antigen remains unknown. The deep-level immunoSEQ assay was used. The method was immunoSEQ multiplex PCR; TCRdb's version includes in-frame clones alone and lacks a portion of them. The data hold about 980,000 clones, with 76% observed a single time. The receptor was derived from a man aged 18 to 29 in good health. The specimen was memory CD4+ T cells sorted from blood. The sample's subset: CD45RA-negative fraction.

This chain's CDR3 is CASSMGSRTDTQYF. The CDR3 region has the DNA TGTGCCAGTAGTATGGGGTCGCGCACAGATACGCAGTATTTT. This rearrangement joins TRBV19 to TRBJ2-3; the D is unclear. V dropped 3 bases and J dropped 1 base, with 8 bases sitting between them. Germline V gives CDR1 LNHDA, CDR2 SQIVND (reference sequence). This CDR3 contains 14 residues.